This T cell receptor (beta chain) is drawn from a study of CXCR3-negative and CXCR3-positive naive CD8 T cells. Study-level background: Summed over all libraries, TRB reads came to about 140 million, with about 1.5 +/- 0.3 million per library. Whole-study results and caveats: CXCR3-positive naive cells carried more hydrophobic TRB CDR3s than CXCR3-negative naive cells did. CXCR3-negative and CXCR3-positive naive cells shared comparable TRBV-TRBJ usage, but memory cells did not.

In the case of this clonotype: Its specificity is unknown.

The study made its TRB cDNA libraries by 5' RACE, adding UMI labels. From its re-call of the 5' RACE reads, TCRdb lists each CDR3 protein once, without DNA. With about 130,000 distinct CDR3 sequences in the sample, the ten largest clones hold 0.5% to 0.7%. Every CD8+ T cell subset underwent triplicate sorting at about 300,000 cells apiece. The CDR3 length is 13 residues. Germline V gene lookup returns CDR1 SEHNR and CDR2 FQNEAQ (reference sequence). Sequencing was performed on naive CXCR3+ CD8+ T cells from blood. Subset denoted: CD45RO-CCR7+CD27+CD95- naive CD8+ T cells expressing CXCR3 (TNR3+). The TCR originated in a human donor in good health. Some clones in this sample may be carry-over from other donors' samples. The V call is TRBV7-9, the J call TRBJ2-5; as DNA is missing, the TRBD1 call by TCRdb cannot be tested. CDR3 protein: CASSLRGGETQYF.